This T cell receptor (beta chain) came from a study of CD8 T cells in Susac syndrome. CDR1 is SGHRS and CDR2 is YFSETQ in the germline V gene. The CDR3 consists of 15 residues. After removal of 4 bases from V and 6 bases from J, the junction contained 8 bases not matched to a gene. RNA amounts of about 0.5 to 1 ug underwent reverse transcription with random hexamers. MiXCR was run by TCRdb on the immunoSEQ multiplex PCR reads, yielding one entry per CDR3 protein. The table shows around 200,000 distinct CDR3 sequences, with approximately 95% occurring only once. The specimen was CD8+ T cells from PBMCs. The genes are TRBV5-1 and TRBJ2-7; 12 bases line up with TRBD1. This sequence originates from a human donor with Susac syndrome. The CDR3: CASSGRDRGPSEQYF. The DNA for the CDR3 is TGCGCCAGCAGCGGCCGGGACAGGGGGCCCTCCGAGCAGTACTTC.